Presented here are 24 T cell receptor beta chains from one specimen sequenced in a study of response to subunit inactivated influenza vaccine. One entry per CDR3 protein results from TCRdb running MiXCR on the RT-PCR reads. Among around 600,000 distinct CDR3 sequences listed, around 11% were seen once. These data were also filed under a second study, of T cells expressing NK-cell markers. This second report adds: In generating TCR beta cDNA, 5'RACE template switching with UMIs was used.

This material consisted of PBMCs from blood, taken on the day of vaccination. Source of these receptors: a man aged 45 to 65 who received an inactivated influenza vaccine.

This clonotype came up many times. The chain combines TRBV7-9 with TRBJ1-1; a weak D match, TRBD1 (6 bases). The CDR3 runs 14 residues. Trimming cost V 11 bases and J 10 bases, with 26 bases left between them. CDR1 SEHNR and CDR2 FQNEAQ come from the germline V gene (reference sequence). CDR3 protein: CAGDMVVREVVAFF. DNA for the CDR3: TGTGCCGGGGACATGGTCGTCAGGGAGGTGGTAGCTTTCTTT. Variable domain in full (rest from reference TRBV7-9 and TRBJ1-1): DTGVSQNPRHKITKRGQNVTFRCDPISEHNRLYWYRQTLGQGPEFLTYFQNEAQLEKSRLLSDRFSAERPKGSFSTLEIQRTEQGDSAMYLCAGDMVVREVVAFFGQGTRLTVV.

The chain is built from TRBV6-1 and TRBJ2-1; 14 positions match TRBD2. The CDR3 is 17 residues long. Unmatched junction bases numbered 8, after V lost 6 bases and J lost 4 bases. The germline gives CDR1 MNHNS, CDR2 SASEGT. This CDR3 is CASRSGLAGDVYNEQFF. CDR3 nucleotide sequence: TGTGCCAGCAGATCGGGACTAGCGGGAGACGTATACAATGAGCAGTTCTTC.

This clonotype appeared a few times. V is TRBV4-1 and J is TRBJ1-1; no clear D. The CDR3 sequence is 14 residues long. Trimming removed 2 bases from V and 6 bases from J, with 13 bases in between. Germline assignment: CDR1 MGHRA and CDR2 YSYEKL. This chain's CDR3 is CASSQKIGIAEAFF. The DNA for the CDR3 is TGCGCCAGCAGCCAAAAGATAGGGATTGCTGAAGCTTTCTTT.

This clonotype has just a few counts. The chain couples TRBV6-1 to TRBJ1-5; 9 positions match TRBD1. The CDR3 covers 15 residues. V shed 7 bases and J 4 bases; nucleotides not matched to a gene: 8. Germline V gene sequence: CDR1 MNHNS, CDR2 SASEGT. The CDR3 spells CASTADRGHNQPQHF. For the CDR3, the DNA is TGTGCCAGCACCGCGGACAGGGGCCATAATCAGCCCCAGCATTTT.

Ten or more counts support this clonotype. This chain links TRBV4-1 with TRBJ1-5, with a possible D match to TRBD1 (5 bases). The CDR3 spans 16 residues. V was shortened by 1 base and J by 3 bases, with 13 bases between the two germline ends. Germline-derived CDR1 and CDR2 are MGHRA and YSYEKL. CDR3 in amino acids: CASSQGGASINQPQHF. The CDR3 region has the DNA TGCGCCAGCAGCCAAGGGGGCGCAAGTATCAATCAGCCCCAGCATTTT.

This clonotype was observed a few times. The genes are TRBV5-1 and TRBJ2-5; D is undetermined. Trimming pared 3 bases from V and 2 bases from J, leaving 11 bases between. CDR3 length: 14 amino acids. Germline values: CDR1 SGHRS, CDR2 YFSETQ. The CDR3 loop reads CASSSAMGQETQYF. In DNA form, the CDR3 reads TGCGCCAGCAGCTCGGCCATGGGGCAAGAGACCCAGTACTTC. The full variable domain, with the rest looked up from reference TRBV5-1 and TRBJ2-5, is KAGVTQTPRYLIKTRGQQVTLSCSPISGHRSVSWYQQTPGQGLQFLFEYFSETQRNKGNFPGRFSGRQFSNSRSEMNVSTLELGDSALYLCASSSAMGQETQYFGPGTRLLVL.

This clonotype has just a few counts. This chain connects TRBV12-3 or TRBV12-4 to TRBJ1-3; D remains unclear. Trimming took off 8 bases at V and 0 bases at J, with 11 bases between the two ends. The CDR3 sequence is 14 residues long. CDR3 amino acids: CASFFTASGNTIYF. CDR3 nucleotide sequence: TGTGCCAGCTTCTTTACAGCCTCTGGAAACACCATATATTTT.

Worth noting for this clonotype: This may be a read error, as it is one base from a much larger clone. The CDR3 region has the DNA TGTGCCAGCACCTCTTCTGGAAACACCATATATTTT. Translation gives CASTSSGNTIYF. This sequence joins TRBV12-3 or TRBV12-4 and TRBJ1-3; D is undetermined. With 7 bases removed from V and 1 base from J, the gap between germline ends came to 5 bases. The CDR3 consists of 12 residues.

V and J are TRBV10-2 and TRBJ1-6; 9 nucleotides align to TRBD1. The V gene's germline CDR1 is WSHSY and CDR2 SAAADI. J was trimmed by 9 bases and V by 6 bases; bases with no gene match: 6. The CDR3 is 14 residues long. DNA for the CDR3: TGCGCCAGCAGGGGGACAGGGACTATTTCACCCCTCCACTTT. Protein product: CASRGTGTISPLHF.

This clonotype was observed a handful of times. The CDR3 bases are TGTGCCAGCAGCCAGGACTTTACAGGGGTTGATGAGCAGTTCTTC. Protein sequence: CASSQDFTGVDEQFF. The rearrangement links TRBV3-1 to TRBJ2-1, with 7 nucleotides matching TRBD1. The CDR3 spans 15 residues. V was pared by 3 bases and J by 8 bases, with 10 bases of the junction left unmatched. Germline CDR1 reads LGHDT; CDR2 reads YNNKEL (reference sequence).

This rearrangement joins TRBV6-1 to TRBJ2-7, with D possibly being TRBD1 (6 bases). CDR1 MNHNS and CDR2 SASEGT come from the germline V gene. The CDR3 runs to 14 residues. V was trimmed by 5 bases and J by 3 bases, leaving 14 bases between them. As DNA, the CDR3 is TGTGCCAGCAGTAAAACAGGGATCGGCTACGAGCAGTACTTC. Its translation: CASSKTGIGYEQYF.

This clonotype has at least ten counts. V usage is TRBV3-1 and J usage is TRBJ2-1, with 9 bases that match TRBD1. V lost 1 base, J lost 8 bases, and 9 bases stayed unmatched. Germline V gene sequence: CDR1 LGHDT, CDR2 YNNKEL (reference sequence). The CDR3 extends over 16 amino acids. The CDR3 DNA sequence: TGTGCCAGCAGCCAAGGAGGGGGGACAGGGTTCCATGAGCAGTTCTTC. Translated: CASSQGGGTGFHEQFF.

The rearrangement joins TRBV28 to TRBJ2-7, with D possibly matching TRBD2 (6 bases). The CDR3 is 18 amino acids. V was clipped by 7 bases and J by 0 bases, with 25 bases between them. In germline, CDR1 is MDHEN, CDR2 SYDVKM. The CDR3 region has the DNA TGTGCCAGCACCCCGCCTGCGGGAATAAGGGGCTTCTCCTACGAGCAGTACTTC. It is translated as CASTPPAGIRGFSYEQYF.

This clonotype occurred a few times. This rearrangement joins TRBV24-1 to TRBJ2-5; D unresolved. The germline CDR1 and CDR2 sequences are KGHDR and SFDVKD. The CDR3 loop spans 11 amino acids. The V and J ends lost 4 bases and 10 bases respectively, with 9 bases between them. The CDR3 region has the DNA TGTGCCACCAGTGAGGGGAATGACCAGTACTTC. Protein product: CATSEGNDQYF.

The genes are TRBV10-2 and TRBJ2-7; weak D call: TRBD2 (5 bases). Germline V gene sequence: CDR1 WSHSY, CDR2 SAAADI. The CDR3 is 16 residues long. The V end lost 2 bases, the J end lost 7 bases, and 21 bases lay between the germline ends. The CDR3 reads CASSERLPPESGEQYF. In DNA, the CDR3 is TGCGCCAGCAGTGAGAGGCTACCACCTGAATCGGGGGAGCAGTACTTC.

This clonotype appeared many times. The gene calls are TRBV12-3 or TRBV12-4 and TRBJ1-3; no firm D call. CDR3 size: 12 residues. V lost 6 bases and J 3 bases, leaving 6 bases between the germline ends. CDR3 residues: CASRDIGNTIYF. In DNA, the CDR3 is TGTGCCAGCAGAGACATTGGAAACACCATATATTTT.

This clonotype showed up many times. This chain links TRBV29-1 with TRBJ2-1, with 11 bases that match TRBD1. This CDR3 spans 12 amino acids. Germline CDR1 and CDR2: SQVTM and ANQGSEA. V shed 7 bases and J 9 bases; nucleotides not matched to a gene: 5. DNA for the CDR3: TGCAGCGCCGGACAGGGGGCTGGTGAGCAGTTCTTC. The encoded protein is CSAGQGAGEQFF.

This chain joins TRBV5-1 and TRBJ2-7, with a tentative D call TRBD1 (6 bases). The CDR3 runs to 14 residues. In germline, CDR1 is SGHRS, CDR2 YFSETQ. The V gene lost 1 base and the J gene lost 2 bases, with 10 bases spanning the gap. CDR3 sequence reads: CASSLLPGAYEQYF. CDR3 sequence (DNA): TGCGCCAGCAGCTTGTTGCCAGGGGCCTACGAGCAGTACTTC. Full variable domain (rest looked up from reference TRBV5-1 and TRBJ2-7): KAGVTQTPRYLIKTRGQQVTLSCSPISGHRSVSWYQQTPGQGLQFLFEYFSETQRNKGNFPGRFSGRQFSNSRSEMNVSTLELGDSALYLCASSLLPGAYEQYFGPGTRLTVT.

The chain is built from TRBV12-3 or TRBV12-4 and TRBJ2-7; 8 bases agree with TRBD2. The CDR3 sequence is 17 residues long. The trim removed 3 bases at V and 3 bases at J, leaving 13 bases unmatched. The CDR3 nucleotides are TGTGCCAGCAGTTTTCTAGCGGGTCCCCATGGTCTCTACGAGCAGTACTTC. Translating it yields CASSFLAGPHGLYEQYF.

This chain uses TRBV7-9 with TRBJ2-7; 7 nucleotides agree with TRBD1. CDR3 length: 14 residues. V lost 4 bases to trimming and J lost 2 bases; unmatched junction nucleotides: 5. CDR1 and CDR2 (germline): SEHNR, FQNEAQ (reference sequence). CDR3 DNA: TGTGCCAGCAGCTCCTCCGGGACAGCCTACGAGCAGTACTTC. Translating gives CASSSSGTAYEQYF.

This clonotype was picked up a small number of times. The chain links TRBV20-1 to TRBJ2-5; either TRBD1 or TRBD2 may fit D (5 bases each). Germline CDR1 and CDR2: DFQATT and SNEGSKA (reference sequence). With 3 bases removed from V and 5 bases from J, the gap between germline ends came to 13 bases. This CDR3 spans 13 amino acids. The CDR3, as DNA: TGCAGTGCTAGGGGACCGGGGAGCGAGACCCAGTACTTC. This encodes CSARGPGSETQYF.

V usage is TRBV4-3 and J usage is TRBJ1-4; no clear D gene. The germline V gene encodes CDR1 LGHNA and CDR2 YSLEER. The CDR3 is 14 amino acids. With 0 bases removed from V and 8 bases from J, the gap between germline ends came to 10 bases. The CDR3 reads CASSQDFHNEKLFF. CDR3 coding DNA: TGCGCCAGCAGCCAAGATTTCCATAACGAAAAACTGTTTTTT.

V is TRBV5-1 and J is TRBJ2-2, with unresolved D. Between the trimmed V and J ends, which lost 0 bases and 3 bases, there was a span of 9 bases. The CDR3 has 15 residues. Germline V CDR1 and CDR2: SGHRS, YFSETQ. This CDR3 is CASSLEGPHTGELFF. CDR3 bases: TGCGCCAGCAGCTTGGAAGGGCCCCACACCGGGGAGCTGTTTTTT.

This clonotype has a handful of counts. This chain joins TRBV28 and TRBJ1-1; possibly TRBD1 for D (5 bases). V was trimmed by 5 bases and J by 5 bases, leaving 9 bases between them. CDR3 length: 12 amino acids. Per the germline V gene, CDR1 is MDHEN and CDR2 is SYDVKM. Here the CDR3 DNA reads TGTGCCAGCAGTGGGGGATGGACTGAAGCTTTCTTT. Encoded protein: CASSGGWTEAFF.